This is a list of T cell receptor beta chains from one sample in a study of cytomegalovirus exposure and HLA in healthy donors. The assay was immunoSEQ multiplex PCR, and TCRdb's table has in-frame clones only and misses some. The sample records under 120,000 clones, around 62% being singletons. Sequencing was performed on PBMCs. These receptors all come from a man aged 25-40 years in good health and CMV-seropositive. Each CDR3 is given with its conserved first and last residue. The D gene is left open where the match is weak. Clone size is stated in some rows and not others, as once, few, many or a class when expanded.

>NA|TRBD2|TRBJ2-1|TRBV7-3
TGTGCCAGCAGCTTAACGTATTCTAGCGGGGTCAATGAGCAGTTCTTC
CASSLTYSSGVNEQFF
>NA|NA|TRBJ1-2|TRBV5-6
TGTGCCAGCAGCCCGACAGAACTCTATGGCTACACCTTC
CASSPTELYGYTF
>NA|NA|TRBJ1-2|TRBV2
TGTGCCAGCAGTGTGGGTCCCACGGGGAATGGCTACACCTTC
CASSVGPTGNGYTF
>many|TRBD1|TRBJ1-2|TRBV5-6
TGTGCCAGCAGCCCGGGACAGTATGGCTACACCTTC
CASSPGQYGYTF
>NA|TRBD2|TRBJ2-1|TRBV9
TGTGCCAGCAGCGTCGGACTAGCGGCCCACAATGAGCAGTTCTTC
CASSVGLAAHNEQFF
>NA|TRBD2|TRBJ2-5|TRBV9
TGTGCCAGCAAAGCGGGGGGCCTACTCCTCCAAGAGACCCAGTACTTC
CASKAGGLLLQETQYF
>NA|NA|TRBJ1-1|TRBV21-1
TGTGCCAGGGGGACAGGAGGCACTGAAGCTTTCTTT
CARGTGGTEAFF
>few|TRBD1|TRBJ1-5|TRBV19
TGTGCCAGTAGGTCGACAGGGTACAATCAGCCCCAGCATTTT
CASRSTGYNQPQHF
>few|NA|TRBJ2-7|TRBV25-1
TGTGCCAGCAGTTTTGACACGAGCTCCTACGAGCAGTACTTC
CASSFDTSSYEQYF
>few|NA|TRBJ1-2|TRBV25-1
TGTGCCAGCAGCCACAGGGTTGCAAACTATGGCTACACCTTC
CASSHRVANYGYTF
>NA|TRBD2|TRBJ2-1|TRBV5-1
TGCGCCAGCAGCCTTCCGGGGGGGACTCAGTACAATGAGCAGTTCTTC
CASSLPGGTQYNEQFF
>NA|NA|TRBJ2-7|TRBV11-2
TGTGCCAGCAGCTTAGTCTTCCCGGACAGCTACGAGCAGTACTTC
CASSLVFPDSYEQYF
>NA|TRBD1|TRBJ1-6|TRBV19
TGTGCCAGTAGTATATCCGACAGGGGATATTCACCCCTCCACTTT
CASSISDRGYSPLHF
>few|NA|TRBJ2-6|TRBV4-1
TGCGCCAGCAGCCACGCGACACCGGGACACAAAAGCGGTTACTCTGGGGCCAACGTCCTGACTTTC
CASSHATPGHKSGYSGANVLTF
>NA|NA|TRBJ2-2|TRBV4-1
TGCGCCAGCAGCCACACAAGCACCGGGGAGCTGTTTTTT
CASSHTSTGELFF
>NA|TRBD1|TRBJ2-7|TRBV11-2
TGTGCCAGCAGCCGGGGACAGGTCTACGAGCAGTACTTC
CASSRGQVYEQYF
>NA|NA|TRBJ1-2|TRBV27
TGTGCCAGCAGCCTGAACGGTCCCTATGGCTACACCTTC
CASSLNGPYGYTF
>NA|NA|TRBJ1-5|TRBV11-2
TGTGCCAGCAGCTTCCTTACCCGGGCAGGCGGGGTAAATCAGCCCCAGCATTTT
CASSFLTRAGGVNQPQHF
>NA|NA|TRBJ1-1|TRBV7-2
TGTGCCAGCAGCTTAGCGTCAGTGGCTGAAGCTTTCTTT
CASSLASVAEAFF
>NA|NA|TRBJ2-7|TRBV2
TGTGCCAGCAGTGACCAAGTTAACTGGGAGCAGTACTTC
CASSDQVNWEQYF
>NA|TRBD1|TRBJ1-5|TRBV19
TGTGCCAGTAGTAACCCCGGGACAGGGGCTTTCAATCAGCCCCAGCATTTT
CASSNPGTGAFNQPQHF
>NA|NA|TRBJ2-7|TRBV7-8
TGTGCCAGCAGCCTTGAGGGGGGGCCCGAGTACGAGCAGTACTTC
CASSLEGGPEYEQYF
>NA|NA|TRBJ2-2|TRBV10-3
TGTGCCATCAGTGAGTCGCACACCCGTAACACCGGGGAGCTGTTTTTT
CAISESHTRNTGELFF
>once|NA|TRBJ1-2|TRBV5-6
TGTGCCAGCAGCTTGGACAGGGTCCTAATCTATGGCTACACCTTC
CASSLDRVLIYGYTF
>NA|TRBD1|TRBJ1-5|TRBV6-5
TGTGCCAGCAGCCTTGACAGGGTAGGGCAGCCCCAGCATTTT
CASSLDRVGQPQHF
>NA|NA|TRBJ2-7|TRBV6-5
TGTGCCAGCAGTCCAGGGTACTCCTACGAGCAGTACTTC
CASSPGYSYEQYF
>NA|TRBD2|TRBJ2-1|TRBV30
TGTGCCTGGAGTCGCGGGGGGGCTGGGTATGAGCAGTTCTTC
CAWSRGGAGYEQFF
>few|NA|TRBJ1-2|TRBV25-1
TGTGCCAGCAGTGAATCAGGGGTACGCGGCTACACCTTC
CASSESGVRGYTF
>NA|NA|TRBJ2-5|TRBV5-1
TGCGCCAGCAGCCGGGGTTCACAAGAGACCCAGTACTTC
CASSRGSQETQYF
>NA|TRBD1|TRBJ1-2|TRBV2
TGTGCCAGCAGTGGGACAGGGGGAAGCTATGGCTACACCTTC
CASSGTGGSYGYTF
>NA|TRBD2|TRBJ2-1|TRBV10-3
TGTGCCATCAGCGTCCCCGGACACTCCACTAGCGGGGGGAACAATGAGCAGTTCTTC
CAISVPGHSTSGGNNEQFF
>NA|NA|TRBJ2-4|TRBV2
TGTGCCAGCAGTGAAGCAGAAGGCGGTAGAGCCAAAAACATTCAGTACTTC
CASSEAEGGRAKNIQYF
>NA|NA|TRBJ1-1|TRBV7-9
TGTGCCAGCAGCTTAGGCTCAGGGAACACTGAAGCTTTCTTT
CASSLGSGNTEAFF
>NA|TRBD1|TRBJ1-2|TRBV7-2
TGTGCCAGCAGCCCCGGACAGGGTGGTGGCTACACCTTC
CASSPGQGGGYTF
>few|NA|TRBJ1-1|TRBV5-1
TGCGCCAGCAGCCTTCAACCGGTGAACACTGAAGCTTTCTTT
CASSLQPVNTEAFF
>few|TRBD1|TRBJ1-2|TRBV4-1
TGCGCCAGCAGCCAAGGGGACAGGGCGGGTGGCTACACCTTC
CASSQGDRAGGYTF
>few|TRBD1|TRBJ2-7|TRBV5-8
TGTGCCAGCAGCTCCGGGACAGGGGGCGTCTACGAGCAGTACTTC
CASSSGTGGVYEQYF
>NA|TRBD1|TRBJ2-1|TRBV27
TGTGCCAGCAGTTTAGGGACAGGGGTGCGGGCTAAGACCTACAATGAGCAGTTCTTC
CASSLGTGVRAKTYNEQFF
>NA|TRBD1|TRBJ2-1|TRBV19
TGTGCCAGTAGTATAGGGACAGGGGTACGTGAGCAGTTCTTC
CASSIGTGVREQFF
>few|NA|TRBJ2-1|TRBV9
TGTGCCAGCAGCGTAGGTGGCGGGGGCCCCTACAATGAGCAGTTCTTC
CASSVGGGGPYNEQFF